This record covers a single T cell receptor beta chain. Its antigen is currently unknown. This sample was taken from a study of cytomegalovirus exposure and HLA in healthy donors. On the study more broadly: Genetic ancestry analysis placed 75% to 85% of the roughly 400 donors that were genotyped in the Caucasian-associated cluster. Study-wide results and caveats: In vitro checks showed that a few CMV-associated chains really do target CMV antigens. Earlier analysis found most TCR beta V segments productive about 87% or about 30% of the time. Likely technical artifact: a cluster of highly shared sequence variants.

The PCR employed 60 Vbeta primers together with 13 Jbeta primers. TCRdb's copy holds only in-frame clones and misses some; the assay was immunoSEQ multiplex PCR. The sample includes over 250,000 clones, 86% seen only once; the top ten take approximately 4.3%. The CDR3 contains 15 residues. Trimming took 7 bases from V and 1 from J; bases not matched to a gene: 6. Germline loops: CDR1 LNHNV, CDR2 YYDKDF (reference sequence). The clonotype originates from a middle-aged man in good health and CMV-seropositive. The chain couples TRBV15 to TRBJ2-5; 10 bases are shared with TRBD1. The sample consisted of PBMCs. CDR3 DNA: TGTGCCACCACCCCCCGGACAGGGGGCCAAGAGACCCAGTACTTC. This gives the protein CATTPRTGGQETQYF.